What follows describes a single T cell receptor beta chain. This PCR relied on a set of 60 Vbeta primers and 13 Jbeta primers. Some clones are missing from TCRdb's copy, which holds only in-frame ones; the method was immunoSEQ multiplex PCR. The table has approximately 100,000 clones, approximately 81% seen once. The data were obtained in a study of cytomegalovirus exposure and HLA in healthy donors. The sequence derives from a woman aged 40-49 years in good health and CMV-seropositive. Sequenced: PBMCs.

This chain's CDR3 is CASSLRPGTDTQYF. The CDR3, as DNA: TGTGCCAGCAGTTTAAGGCCGGGTACAGATACGCAGTATTTT. The chain joins TRBV28 to TRBJ2-3; D gene uncertain. This CDR3 contains 14 residues. Germline CDR1 is MDHEN and CDR2 is SYDVKM. V lost 2 bases and J lost 3, with 9 bases in between.